This T cell receptor beta chain derives from a study of T-cell memory formation after mild COVID-19. Using its own MiXCR run on the 5' RACE reads, TCRdb lists one record per CDR3 protein. Found here are roughly 240,000 distinct CDR3 sequences, just over 15% of them singletons; the top ten hold about 2%. This clonotype was found a few times. V was pared by 1 base and J by 2 bases, with 8 bases of the junction left unmatched. The CDR3 length is 17 residues. The V gene's germline CDR1 is DFQATT and CDR2 SNEGSKA (reference sequence). This clonotype originated in an adult woman who had mild COVID-19 (a few samples of this study predate the infection). Cell type and time point are not known. The sample taken for sequencing was PBMCs or a T cell subset sorted from them (not recorded which). The chain carries TRBV20-1 and TRBJ2-3, with 11 bases that match TRBD2. CDR3 amino acids: CSARGPGLAAFTDTQYF. The CDR3, as DNA: TGCAGTGCTAGAGGCCCGGGACTAGCGGCGTTCACAGATACGCAGTATTTT.